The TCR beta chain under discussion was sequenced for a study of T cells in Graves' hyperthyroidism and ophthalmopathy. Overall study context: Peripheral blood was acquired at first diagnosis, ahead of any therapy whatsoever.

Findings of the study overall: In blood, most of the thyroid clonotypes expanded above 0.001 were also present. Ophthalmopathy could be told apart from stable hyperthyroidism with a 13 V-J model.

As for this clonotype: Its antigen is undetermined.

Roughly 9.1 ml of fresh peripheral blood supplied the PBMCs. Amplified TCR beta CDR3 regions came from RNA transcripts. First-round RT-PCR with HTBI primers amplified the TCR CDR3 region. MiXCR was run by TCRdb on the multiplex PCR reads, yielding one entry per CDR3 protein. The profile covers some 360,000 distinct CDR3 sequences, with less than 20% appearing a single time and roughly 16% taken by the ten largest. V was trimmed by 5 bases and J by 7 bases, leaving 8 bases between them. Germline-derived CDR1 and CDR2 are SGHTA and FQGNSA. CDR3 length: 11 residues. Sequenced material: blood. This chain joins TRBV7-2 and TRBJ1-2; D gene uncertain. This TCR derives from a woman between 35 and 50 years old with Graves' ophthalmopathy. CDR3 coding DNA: TGTGCCAGCAGCCCGAACAGTGGCTACACCTTC. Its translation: CASSPNSGYTF.